This T cell receptor beta chain was obtained from a study of blood T cell repertoires in COVID-19. As for the study in general: The study drew acute and convalescent COVID-19 samples from the United States, Italy and Spain. T cells, B-cell-depleted T cells, or PBMCs provided the cDNA or gDNA that served as material.

Per the original methods: Amplification from reference gene primers served as the basis for estimated nucleated cell counts. Clones were sequenced by immunoSEQ multiplex PCR, and TCRdb holds only the in-frame ones, with some missing. The V and J calls and clone size come from that table; D and trimming were worked out from the DNA. Found here are 100,000 to 150,000 clones, about three quarters of them singletons; the top ten hold around 0.9%. Sequencing was carried out using peripheral blood. This TCR came from a human donor with acute or convalescent COVID-19. The donor label of this sample is uncertain.

CDR3 DNA sequence: TGTGCCAGTAGTAAAACTAGCGGGGGTATCATCGGGGAGCTGTTTTTT. It translates to CASSKTSGGIIGELFF. This rearrangement joins TRBV19 to TRBJ2-2, with 11 bases that match TRBD2. Per germline, CDR1 LNHDA and CDR2 SQIVND (reference sequence). The V gene end was trimmed by 4 bases and the J gene end by 7 bases; junction bases not matched to a gene: 8. CDR3 size: 16 residues.